This record concerns one T cell receptor beta chain sequence. Its antigen remains unknown. Sequenced material consisted of expressed TCRB transcripts (all of the isolated RNA was reverse transcribed). Sequenced by immunoSEQ multiplex PCR; TCRdb stores in-frame clones only, minus some. The repertoire holds 200,000 to 300,000 clones, with roughly 22% as singletons. The sample comes from a study of beta chain features in type 1 diabetes. The overall study: Comparable age, gender and cell yields were observed in patients relative to healthy donors.

CDR1 and CDR2 (germline): SQVTM, ANQGSEA. Trimming cost V 1 base and J 2 bases, with 8 bases left between them. The CDR3 runs 13 residues. The authors sorted CD4+ naive, central memory, regulatory and stem cell-like memory cells via CD45RO/CCR7/CD25/CD127/CD95/CD27. Each of the sorted populations had a purity greater than 95%. Overall study results and limits: Within patients, naive, central memory and Treg TCRB repertoires seemed more similar than within healthy donors. Significant though moderate, a shortening of TCRB CDR3s appeared in all four CD4+ subsets of Type 1 diabetes patients.

This receptor was taken from a woman aged 40 to 50 with type 1 diabetes. The chain is built from TRBV29-1 and TRBJ2-5; maybe TRBD2 (5 bases). Sequenced: naive CD4+ T cells from blood. Here the CDR3 DNA reads TGCAGCGTTGAAGGGTCGGGACAAGAGACCCAGTACTTC. It codes for CSVEGSGQETQYF.